These T cell receptor beta chains were read from a single sample in a study of naive and memory T cell subsets. TCRdb called the UMI-ligation and nested PCR reads again in MiXCR, with one record for every CDR3 protein. The repertoire has about 100,000 distinct CDR3 sequences, 14% of them found once; the top ten carry around 2.8%. Sample: naive CD8+ T cells from blood. These receptors all come from a human donor in good health. Both conserved end residues are part of each CDR3. D genes are given only for firm matches. Clone size is not always given. Where it is, it says once, few, many or a class for expanded clones.

v_gene	d_gene	j_gene	abundance	CDR3nt	CDR3aa
TRBV3-1	-	TRBJ1-2	few	TGTGCCAGCAGCGCAGGAGCCCTGGTAGGGGGTCGCTATGGCTACACCTTC	CASSAGALVGGRYGYTF
TRBV29-1	-	TRBJ1-1	-	TGCAGCGTTACAGGGTTCTGGGATGGGGATATCACTGAAGCTTTCTTT	CSVTGFWDGDITEAFF
TRBV7-3	TRBD1	TRBJ2-1	few	TGTGCCAGCAGACCACAGGGGGAGAATGAGCAGTTCTTC	CASRPQGENEQFF
TRBV6-2/TRBV6-3	-	TRBJ2-6	many	TGTGCCAGCAGTTCCCCCAGCTCTGGGGCCAACGTCCTGACTTTC	CASSSPSSGANVLTF
TRBV4-3	TRBD2	TRBJ2-1	many	TGCGCCAGCAGCCCTAGATCCAACAAGTTACCATATAGCGGGTCTTACAATGAGCAGTTCTTC	CASSPRSNKLPYSGSYNEQFF
TRBV12-3/TRBV12-4	-	TRBJ2-3	-	TGTGCCAGCAGCTTGACAGCCACAGATACGCAGTATTTT	CASSLTATDTQYF
TRBV20-1	TRBD1	TRBJ1-5	many	TGCAGTGCTAGAGATAACCACGGGACAGGGGACCAACCCCAGCATTTT	CSARDNHGTGDQPQHF
TRBV20-1	TRBD2	TRBJ2-1	-	TGCAGTGCACTAGCGTACAATGAGCAGTTCTTC	CSALAYNEQFF
TRBV10-3	TRBD1	TRBJ2-4	many	TGTGCCATCAGTGAGGGGACAGAACTAGCCAAAAACATTCAGTACTTC	CAISEGTELAKNIQYF
TRBV29-1	-	TRBJ1-1	many	TGCAGCGTTGAGTCTATGGCCTACACTGAAGCTTTCTTT	CSVESMAYTEAFF
TRBV28	-	TRBJ2-1	-	TGTGCCAGCAGTCCCAGGCCCGGGTACAATGAGCAGTTCTTC	CASSPRPGYNEQFF
TRBV12-3/TRBV12-4	-	TRBJ1-1	few	TGTGCCAGCCGAATCGGGGGGGTCGACACTGAAGCTTTCTTT	CASRIGGVDTEAFF
TRBV6-4	-	TRBJ2-1	-	TGTGCCAGCAGTGACGTTGTCGGGAGCGCACGAAATGAGCAGTTCTTC	CASSDVVGSARNEQFF
TRBV6-1	-	TRBJ2-3	few	TGTGCCAGCAGTGAATACCGGGGTATGGATACGCAGTATTTT	CASSEYRGMDTQYF
TRBV6-6	-	TRBJ2-3	-	TGTGCCAGCAGTTACGGGGGGAGGAGCACAGATACGCAGTATTTT	CASSYGGRSTDTQYF
TRBV28	TRBD2	TRBJ2-5	-	TGTGCCAGCAGTTTGACTAGCGGGGAAGAGACCCAGTACTTC	CASSLTSGEETQYF
TRBV11-2	-	TRBJ2-1	few	TGTGCCAGCAGCTTAGGTTTGGGAGGGGGTAGCAATGAGCAGTTCTTC	CASSLGLGGGSNEQFF
TRBV27	-	TRBJ2-7	few	TGTGCCAGCAGTTTAAGAGGTGAATCCGGCTACGAGCAGTACTTC	CASSLRGESGYEQYF
TRBV9	-	TRBJ1-5	many	TGTGCCAGCAGCGTAGCGGGGGCGGCCGGGCAGCCCCAGCATTTT	CASSVAGAAGQPQHF
TRBV20-1	-	TRBJ2-7	few	TGCAGTGCTAGTTGGGGGAACCCCTACGAGCAGTACTTC	CSASWGNPYEQYF
TRBV4-3	-	TRBJ1-5	-	TGCGCCAGCAGCCAAGACAGGGACTATCAGCCCCAGCATTTT	CASSQDRDYQPQHF
TRBV19	-	TRBJ2-1	-	TGTGCCAGTGACTCCGGGACGGATTACAATGAGCAGTTCTTC	CASDSGTDYNEQFF
TRBV7-9	-	TRBJ2-3	few	TGTGCCAGCAGCCCGGGCCCAGATACGCAGTATTTT	CASSPGPDTQYF
TRBV24-1	-	TRBJ2-1	-	TGTGCCACCAGTGACGATACATTTGGTGAGCAGTTCTTC	CATSDDTFGEQFF
TRBV28	-	TRBJ2-2	-	TGTGCCAGCAGTTTATCCGGCGGCGGGGAGCTGTTTTTT	CASSLSGGGELFF
TRBV28	TRBD1	TRBJ2-1	-	TGTGCCAGCAGCGACAGGGTAGGCAATGAGCAGTTCTTC	CASSDRVGNEQFF
TRBV6-6	-	TRBJ2-7	few	TGTGCCAGCAGTCCATATTACGAGCAGTACTTC	CASSPYYEQYF
TRBV6-5	-	TRBJ1-6	many	TGTGCCAGCAGTTACTCCCGGTCCCGAAGCAGAGATTCACCCCTCCACTTT	CASSYSRSRSRDSPLHF
TRBV15	-	TRBJ2-7	many	TGTGCCACCAGCAGAGAGGCGGGAACCAACGAGCAGTACTTC	CATSREAGTNEQYF
TRBV2	TRBD2	TRBJ2-5	-	TGTGCCAGCAAGTCTAACCCGGGACTAGGGGGAGAGACCCAGTACTTC	CASKSNPGLGGETQYF
TRBV27	TRBD2	TRBJ2-3	many	TGTGCCAGCAGTTTAAGCGGGGCATTCACAGATACGCAGTATTTT	CASSLSGAFTDTQYF
TRBV7-9	TRBD1	TRBJ1-2	-	TGTGCCAGCAGCCCCCGACAGGGGGCGTATGGCTACACCTTC	CASSPRQGAYGYTF
TRBV24-1	-	TRBJ1-5	few	TGTGCCACCAGTGATTTATTGGCGGGGCCCCAGCATTTT	CATSDLLAGPQHF
TRBV7-2	-	TRBJ1-2	-	TGTGCCAGCAGCTTAGAACAGATCCGCCTTTATGGCTACACCTTC	CASSLEQIRLYGYTF
TRBV27	-	TRBJ2-7	few	TGTGCCAGCCTGGGGCCGTCCTACGAGCAGTACTTC	CASLGPSYEQYF
TRBV3-1	-	TRBJ1-2	-	TGTGCCAGCAGCCATCAGGGTCACTATGGCTACACCTTC	CASSHQGHYGYTF
TRBV4-3	-	TRBJ1-1	-	TGCGCCAGCAGCCAAGGGCGGACTGAAGCTTTCTTT	CASSQGRTEAFF
TRBV12-3/TRBV12-4	TRBD1	TRBJ2-1	few	TGTGCCAGCAGCCCCGGACAGGTAGAGGGCTTC	CASSPGQVEGF
TRBV6-5	-	TRBJ2-3	-	TGTGCCAGCAGTCCGAGCGGCCGTGGGGGCGGTACGCAGTATTTT	CASSPSGRGGGTQYF
TRBV7-2	-	TRBJ2-4	-	TGTGCCACCGGGGACAAAGGATCAGCCAAAAACATTCAGTACTTC	CATGDKGSAKNIQYF
TRBV25-1	-	TRBJ2-5	few	TGTGCCAGCAGTGATTGGGGTCTCCAAGAGACCCAGTACTTC	CASSDWGLQETQYF
TRBV14	-	TRBJ2-7	few	TGTGCCAGCAGCCAAGGTACGCCGTTTTTTGACGAGCAGTACTTC	CASSQGTPFFDEQYF
TRBV4-3	TRBD2	TRBJ2-3	few	TGCGCCAGCAGCCACGGACTAGCGGGCACAGATACGCAGTATTTT	CASSHGLAGTDTQYF
TRBV6-6	-	TRBJ1-1	few	TGTGCCAGCAGTTACAACGGGGGGGTGTACACTGAAGCTTTCTTT	CASSYNGGVYTEAFF
TRBV27	TRBD1	TRBJ1-5	-	TGTGCCAGCAGGCGGTCCAGGGGGCTCCCCCAGCCCCAGCATTTT	CASRRSRGLPQPQHF
TRBV12-3/TRBV12-4	TRBD1	TRBJ2-1	few	TGTGCCAGCAGCCCTGGACTGGACAGGGTCAATGAGCAGTTCTTC	CASSPGLDRVNEQFF
TRBV29-1	TRBD2	TRBJ2-1	few	TGCAGCGTCATCGCAGCGCGGGAGGGAACACGAGATGAGCAGTTCTTC	CSVIAAREGTRDEQFF
TRBV7-9	TRBD1	TRBJ2-1	-	TGTGCCAGCAGACCGCTCGCCGGGACAGGGACGAATGAGCAGTTCTTC	CASRPLAGTGTNEQFF
TRBV12-3/TRBV12-4	TRBD1	TRBJ2-1	few	TGTGCCAGCAGCACCACGACAGGGGGCGCCATGTTTTACAATGAGCAGTTCTTC	CASSTTTGGAMFYNEQFF
TRBV15	-	TRBJ2-3	few	TGTGCCACCAGCAGAGAGGCAGGGGCCCCTGATACGCAGTATTTT	CATSREAGAPDTQYF
TRBV15	-	TRBJ1-5	many	TGTGCCACCAGCAGAGATAGAGGTAGCAATCAGCCCCAGCATTTT	CATSRDRGSNQPQHF
TRBV9	TRBD2	TRBJ2-1	once	TGTGCCAGCAGCGGCTGGACTAGCCCATACAATGAGAAGTTCTTC	CASSGWTSPYNEKFF
TRBV6-6	-	TRBJ2-7	-	TGTGCCAGCAGTTACGGGACCTACGAGCAGTACTTC	CASSYGTYEQYF
TRBV5-1	-	TRBJ1-1	many	TGCGCCAGCACCATTCAGGGATCGGACTACACTGAAGCTTTCTTT	CASTIQGSDYTEAFF
TRBV28	-	TRBJ1-1	few	TGTGCCAGCAGTTGGTACTGCTTCTTT	CASSWYCFF
TRBV5-6	-	TRBJ1-4	few	TGTGCCAGCAGTCCGATTCCGGGGAGTGTTGGGGAAAAACTGTTTTTT	CASSPIPGSVGEKLFF
TRBV4-2	-	TRBJ2-7	-	TGTGCCAGCAGCCAAGTAGATTTTTACGAGCAGTACTTC	CASSQVDFYEQYF
TRBV24-1	-	TRBJ2-1	few	TGTGCCACCAGTGATTTTAGGGTCAATGAGCAGTTCTTC	CATSDFRVNEQFF
TRBV5-1	-	TRBJ2-6	-	TGCGCCAGCAGCTTGGGCGGGGTCGGGGCCAACGTCCTGACTTTC	CASSLGGVGANVLTF